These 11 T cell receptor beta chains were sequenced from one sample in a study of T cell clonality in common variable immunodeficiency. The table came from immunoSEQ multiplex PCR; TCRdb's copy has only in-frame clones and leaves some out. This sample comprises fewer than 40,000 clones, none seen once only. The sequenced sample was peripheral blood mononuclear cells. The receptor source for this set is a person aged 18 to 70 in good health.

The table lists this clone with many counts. The CDR3 spells CASSLARGIQETQYF. The covered CDR3 bases are TGCGCCAGCAGCTTGGCCAGGGGGATCCAAGAGACC. V usage is TRBV5-1 and J usage is TRBJ2-5, with 7 bases identical to TRBD1. The CDR3 end falls 3 residues outside the read, so it is completed with the germline J gene. The CDR3 is made up of 15 amino acids. Losses at the gene ends were 0 bases for V and 1 base for J; bases not matched to a gene: 3. Germline loops: CDR1 SGHRS, CDR2 YFSETQ.

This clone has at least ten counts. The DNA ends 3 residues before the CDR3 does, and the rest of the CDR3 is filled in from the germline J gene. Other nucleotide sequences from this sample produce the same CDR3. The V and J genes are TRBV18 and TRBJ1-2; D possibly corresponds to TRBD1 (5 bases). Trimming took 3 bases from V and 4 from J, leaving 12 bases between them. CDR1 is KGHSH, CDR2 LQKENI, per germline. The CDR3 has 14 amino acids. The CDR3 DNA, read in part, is TGTGCCAGCTCACCCTCACAGGAAGTCTATGGC. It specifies CASSPSQEVYG. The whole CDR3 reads CASSPSQEVYGYTF.

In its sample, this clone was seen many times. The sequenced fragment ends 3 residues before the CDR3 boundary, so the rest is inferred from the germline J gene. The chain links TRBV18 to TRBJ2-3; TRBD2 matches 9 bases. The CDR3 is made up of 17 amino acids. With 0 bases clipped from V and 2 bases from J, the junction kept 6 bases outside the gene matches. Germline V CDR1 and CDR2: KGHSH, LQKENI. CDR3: CASSPPWAGGNTDTQYF. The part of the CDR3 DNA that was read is TGTGCCAGCTCACCACCGTGGGCGGGGGGGAACACAGATACG.

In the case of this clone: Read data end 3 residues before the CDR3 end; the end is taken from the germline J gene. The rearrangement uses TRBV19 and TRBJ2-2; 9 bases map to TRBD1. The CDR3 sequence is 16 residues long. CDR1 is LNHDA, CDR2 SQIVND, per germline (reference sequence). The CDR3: CASSPRGNRGLEKLFF. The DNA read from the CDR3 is TGTGCCAGTAGTCCTAGGGGAAACAGGGGGCTCGAAAAG. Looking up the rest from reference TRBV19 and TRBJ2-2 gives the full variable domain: DGGITQSPKYLFRKEGQNVTLSCEQNLNHDAMYWYRQDPGQGLRLIYYSQIVNDFQKGDIAEGYSVSREKKESFPLTVTSAQKNPTAFYLCASSPRGNRGLEKLFFGEGSRLTVL.

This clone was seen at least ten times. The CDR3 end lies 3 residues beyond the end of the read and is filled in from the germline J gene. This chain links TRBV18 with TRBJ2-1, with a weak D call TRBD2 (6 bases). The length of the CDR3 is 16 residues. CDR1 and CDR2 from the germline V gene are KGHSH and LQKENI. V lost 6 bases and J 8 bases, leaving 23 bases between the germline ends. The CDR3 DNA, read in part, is TGTGCCAGCTCGTCAGGCTTAGTGACTAGAGTAGATGAG. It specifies CASSSGLVTRVDE. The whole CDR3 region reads CASSSGLVTRVDEQFF.

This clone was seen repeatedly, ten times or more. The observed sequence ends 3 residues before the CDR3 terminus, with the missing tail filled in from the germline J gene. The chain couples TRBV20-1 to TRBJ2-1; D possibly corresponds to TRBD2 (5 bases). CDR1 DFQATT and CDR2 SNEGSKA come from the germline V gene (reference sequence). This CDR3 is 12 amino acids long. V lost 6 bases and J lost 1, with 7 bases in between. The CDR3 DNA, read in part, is TGCAGTGCCACTAGATCCTACAATGAG. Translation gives CSATRSYNE. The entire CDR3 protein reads CSATRSYNEQFF.

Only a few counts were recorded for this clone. CDR3 DNA, as far as it was read: TGTGCCTGGAGTGTACTTCGGGGGAGCGACGAG. Translation gives CAWSVLRGSDE. The complete CDR3 reads CAWSVLRGSDEQYF. The chain links TRBV30 to TRBJ2-7, with D maybe TRBD2 (6 bases). The sequenced fragment ends 3 residues before the CDR3 boundary, so the rest is inferred from the germline J gene. There are 14 residues in the CDR3. Germline CDR1 GTSNPN, CDR2 SVGIG (reference sequence). The germline V and J ends were trimmed by 0 bases and 5 bases, with 14 bases remaining between them.

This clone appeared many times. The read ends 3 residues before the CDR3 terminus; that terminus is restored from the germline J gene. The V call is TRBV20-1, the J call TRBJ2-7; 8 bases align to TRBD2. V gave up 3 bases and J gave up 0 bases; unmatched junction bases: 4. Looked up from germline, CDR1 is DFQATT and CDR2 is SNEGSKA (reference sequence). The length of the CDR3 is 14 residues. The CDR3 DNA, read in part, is TGCAGTGCTAGGGGGACTAGGAGCTCCTACGAG. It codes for CSARGTRSSYE. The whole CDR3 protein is CSARGTRSSYEQYF.

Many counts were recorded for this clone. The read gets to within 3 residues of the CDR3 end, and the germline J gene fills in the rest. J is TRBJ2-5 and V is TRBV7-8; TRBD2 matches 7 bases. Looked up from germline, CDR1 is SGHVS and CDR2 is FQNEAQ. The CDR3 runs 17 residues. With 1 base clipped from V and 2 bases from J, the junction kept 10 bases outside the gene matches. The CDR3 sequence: CASSLGFMAGVQETQYF. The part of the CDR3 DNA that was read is TGTGCCAGCAGCTTAGGGTTCATGGCGGGGGTACAAGAGACC.

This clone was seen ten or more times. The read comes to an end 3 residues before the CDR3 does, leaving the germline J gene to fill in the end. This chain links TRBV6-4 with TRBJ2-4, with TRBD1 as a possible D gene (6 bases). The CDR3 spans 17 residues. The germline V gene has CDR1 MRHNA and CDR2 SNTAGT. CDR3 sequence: CASSDPSEWQGNYGQYF. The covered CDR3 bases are TGTGCCAGCAGTGACCCATCTGAGTGGCAGGGGAACTATGGT.

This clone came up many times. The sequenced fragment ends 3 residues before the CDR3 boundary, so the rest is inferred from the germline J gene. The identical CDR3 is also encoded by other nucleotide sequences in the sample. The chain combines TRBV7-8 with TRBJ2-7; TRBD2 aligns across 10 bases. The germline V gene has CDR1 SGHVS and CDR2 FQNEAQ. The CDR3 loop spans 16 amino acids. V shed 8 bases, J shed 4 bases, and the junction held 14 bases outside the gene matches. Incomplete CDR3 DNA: TGTGCCAGCGGCGGTGCTAGCGGGGGAGATGCGTACGAG. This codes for CASGGASGGDAYE. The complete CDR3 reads CASGGASGGDAYEQYF.